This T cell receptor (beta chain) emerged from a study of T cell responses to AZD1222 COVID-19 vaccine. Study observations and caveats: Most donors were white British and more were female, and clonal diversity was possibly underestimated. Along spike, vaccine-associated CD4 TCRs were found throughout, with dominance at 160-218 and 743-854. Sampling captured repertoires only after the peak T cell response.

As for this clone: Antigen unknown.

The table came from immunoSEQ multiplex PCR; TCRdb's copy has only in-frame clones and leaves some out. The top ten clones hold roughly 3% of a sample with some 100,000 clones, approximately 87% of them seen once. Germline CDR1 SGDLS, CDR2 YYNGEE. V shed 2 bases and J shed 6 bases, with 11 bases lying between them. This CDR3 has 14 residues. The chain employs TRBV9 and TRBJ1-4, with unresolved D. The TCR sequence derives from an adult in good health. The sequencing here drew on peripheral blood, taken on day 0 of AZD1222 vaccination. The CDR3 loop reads CASSVGVGYEKLFF. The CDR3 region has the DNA TGTGCCAGCAGCGTCGGGGTAGGGTATGAAAAACTGTTTTTT.